Each of the 29 T cell receptor beta chains below was sequenced from the same sample in a study of blood T cell repertoires in COVID-19. Sequencing was performed with immunoSEQ multiplex PCR; in TCRdb, only in-frame clones are kept and a portion is missing. The table lists a few hundred thousand clones, 85% to 90% of them singletons. Specimen: PBMCs or T cells enriched from blood (not recorded which). The receptors were sampled from a woman in her 30s who had been exposed to COVID-19.

The V gene is TRBV5-6, the J gene TRBJ2-7; 8 bases are shared with TRBD2. Germline values: CDR1 SGHDT, CDR2 YYEEEE. This CDR3 spans 16 amino acids. The V and J ends lost 4 bases and 2 bases, in that order; junction bases with no gene match: 11. Here the CDR3 DNA reads TGTGCCAGCAGCCCCCGAGCGGGAGAGGGGACCTACGAGCAGTACTTC. Translated: CASSPRAGEGTYEQYF.

V is TRBV6-6 and J is TRBJ1-1; TRBD1 might be the D (6 bases). The germline V gene has CDR1 MNHNY and CDR2 SVGAGI (reference sequence). This CDR3 contains 15 residues. The V gene lost 1 base and the J gene lost 2 bases, with 11 bases spanning the gap. The CDR3 bases are TGTGCCAGCAGTTACTGGGACACAAGTAACACTGAAGCTTTCTTT. Translation gives CASSYWDTSNTEAFF.

The chain is built from TRBV7-9 and TRBJ2-7, with TRBD2 identical over 13 bases. Unmatched junction bases numbered 2, after V lost 1 base and J lost 5 bases. The CDR3 length is 15 residues. Germline assignment: CDR1 SEHNR and CDR2 FQNEAQ (reference sequence). This chain's CDR3 is CASSLGLAGGHEQYF. The CDR3 DNA reads TGTGCCAGCAGCTTAGGACTAGCGGGAGGCCACGAGCAGTACTTC.

CDR3 DNA: TGTGCCAGCTCACCAAACAGGGTACAGGGGTCCTACACCTTC. Protein product: CASSPNRVQGSYTF. This sequence joins TRBV18 and TRBJ1-2, with 7 nucleotides matching TRBD1. J gave up 10 bases and V 2 bases, and 10 bases lay outside the gene matches. There are 14 residues in the CDR3. The germline gives CDR1 KGHSH, CDR2 LQKENI.

V is TRBV2 and J is TRBJ2-2; TRBD2 might be the D (5 bases). Germline CDR1 SNHLY, CDR2 FYNNEI. Trimming left V 8 bases short and J 6 bases short, with 10 bases between. The CDR3 is 12 amino acids. For the CDR3, the DNA is TGTGCCAGCGCCCCGGGGTCCGGGGAGCTGTTTTTT. Translated, it gives CASAPGSGELFF. The full variable domain, with the rest looked up from reference TRBV2 and TRBJ2-2, is EPEVTQTPSHQVTQMGQEVILRCVPISNHLYFYWYRQILGQKVEFLVSFYNNEISEKSEIFDDQFSVERPDGSNFTLKIRSTKLEDSAMYFCASAPGSGELFFGEGSRLTVL.

The V call is TRBV18, the J call TRBJ1-3; 12 nucleotides align to TRBD1. Germline CDR1 reads KGHSH; CDR2 reads LQKENI. The CDR3 loop spans 17 amino acids. Losses at the gene ends were 3 bases for V and 3 bases for J; bases not matched to a gene: 6. This CDR3 reads CASSPLGTGGFGNTIYF. The CDR3 region has the DNA TGTGCCAGCTCACCCTTGGGGACAGGGGGCTTTGGAAACACCATATATTTT.

V and J are TRBV5-1 and TRBJ2-5; 8 bases align to TRBD1. In germline, CDR1 is SGHRS, CDR2 YFSETQ. V lost 4 bases to trimming and J lost 11 bases; unmatched junction nucleotides: 10. The length of the CDR3 is 13 residues. In DNA, the CDR3 is TGCGCCAGCAGCCCTAGACCTCAGGGGGCTCAGTACTTC. Protein product: CASSPRPQGAQYF.

A few counts support this clone. The gene calls are TRBV6-2 or TRBV6-3 and TRBJ2-5, with no clear D. The CDR3 totals 14 residues. Germline values: CDR1 MNHEY, CDR2 SVGEGT. Trimming removed 4 bases at V and 1 base at J, with 10 bases between. CDR3 in amino acids: CASSSTGAQETQYF. The CDR3 nucleotides read TGTGCCAGCAGTTCGACGGGTGCCCAAGAGACCCAGTACTTC.

V usage is TRBV27 and J usage is TRBJ2-1; 8 nucleotides line up with TRBD2. The CDR3 loop spans 14 amino acids. The trim removed 4 bases at V and 8 bases at J, leaving 7 bases unmatched. Germline assignment: CDR1 MNHEY and CDR2 SMNVEV (reference sequence). The CDR3 nucleotides read TGTGCCAGCAGTTATCAAGCGGGAGTCTATGAGCAGTTCTTC. Its translation is CASSYQAGVYEQFF.

The chain carries TRBV13 and TRBJ2-1, with D hard to call. V gave up 7 bases and J gave up 1 base, with 11 bases separating them. This CDR3 has 14 residues. Per the germline V gene, CDR1 is PRHDT and CDR2 is FYEKMQ (reference sequence). In DNA form, the CDR3 reads TGTGCCAGCAATTCGGGTGGGTCCTACAATGAGCAGTTCTTC. Protein sequence: CASNSGGSYNEQFF.

The chain couples TRBV2 to TRBJ2-7; TRBD1 agrees at 10 bases. Per germline, CDR1 SNHLY and CDR2 FYNNEI. Unmatched junction bases numbered 4, after V lost 6 bases and J lost 5 bases. The CDR3 has 13 residues. The CDR3 sequence is CASRDRGVHEQYF. The CDR3 DNA reads TGTGCCAGCAGGGACAGGGGGGTCCACGAGCAGTACTTC.

The chain links TRBV27 to TRBJ2-1, with 12 nucleotides matching TRBD1. The trim removed 5 bases at V and 11 bases at J, leaving 7 bases unmatched. CDR1 is MNHEY and CDR2 is SMNVEV in the germline V gene (reference sequence). The CDR3 is 14 residues long. CDR3 region: CASSTGTGGGQQFF. The CDR3 bases are TGTGCCAGCAGTACCGGGACAGGGGGCGGTCAGCAGTTCTTC.

The rearrangement joins TRBV10-3 to TRBJ2-2; 8 bases map to TRBD2. The CDR3 spans 16 residues. Per germline, CDR1 ENHRY and CDR2 SYGVKD. With V trimmed by 2 bases and J by 3 bases, 5 bases remained unmatched. CDR3 DNA sequence: TGTGCCATCAGTGAGCGGGAGGGCTCGGACACCGGGGAGCTGTTTTTT. Residues: CAISEREGSDTGELFF.

In DNA, the CDR3 is TGTGCCAGCAGCTTGGGACAGGGGTACGGAAACACCATATATTTT. Amino acids: CASSLGQGYGNTIYF. V usage is TRBV7-3 and J usage is TRBJ1-3, with 10 nucleotides matching TRBD1. V was clipped by 3 bases and J by 4 bases; unmatched bases: 3. This CDR3 contains 15 residues. Germline CDR1 is SGHTA and CDR2 is FQGTGA.

The chain uses TRBV28 and TRBJ2-7; perhaps TRBD2 as D (7 bases). CDR1 and CDR2 from the germline V gene are MDHEN and SYDVKM. V was shortened by 3 bases and J by 1 base, with 19 bases between the two germline ends. The CDR3 length is 17 residues. The CDR3 region has the DNA TGTGCCAGCAGTTTCCACGGAGGGGGGGGGCGATCCTACGAGCAGTACTTC. Translated: CASSFHGGGGRSYEQYF.

This rearrangement joins TRBV5-5 to TRBJ1-2, with a tentative D call TRBD1 (5 bases). The CDR3 runs to 11 residues. Germline assignment: CDR1 SGHKS and CDR2 YYEKEE (reference sequence). V was shortened by 5 bases and J by 7 bases, with 9 bases between the two germline ends. The CDR3 nucleotides are TGTGCCAGCAGGTGGGGGGGTGGCTACACCTTC. Its protein product is CASRWGGGYTF.

This clone has a handful of counts. The chain combines TRBV7-9 with TRBJ2-7, with 10 bases aligning to TRBD2. This CDR3 is built from 13 residues. The V and J ends lost 3 bases and 7 bases, in that order; junction bases with no gene match: 3. Germline assignment: CDR1 SEHNR and CDR2 FQNEAQ (reference sequence). CDR3 residues: CASSFTSGKEQYF. In DNA form, the CDR3 reads TGTGCCAGCAGCTTTACTAGCGGGAAGGAGCAGTACTTC.

The rearrangement uses TRBV7-6 and TRBJ2-5; no reliable D call. Germline values: CDR1 SGHVS, CDR2 FNYEAQ. The CDR3 runs to 14 residues. V gave up 8 bases and J gave up 0 bases, with 13 bases separating them. The CDR3 region is CASPRLWYQETQYF. DNA for the CDR3: TGTGCCAGCCCGAGACTTTGGTACCAAGAGACCCAGTACTTC.

The chain is built from TRBV5-5 and TRBJ2-1; TRBD2 agrees at 14 bases. The V gene end was trimmed by 5 bases and the J gene end by 6 bases; junction bases not matched to a gene: 4. The length of the CDR3 is 15 residues. Per germline, CDR1 SGHKS and CDR2 YYEKEE (reference sequence). CDR3 in DNA: TGTGCCAGCAGGGGGACTAGCGGGAGACCCAATGAGCAGTTCTTC. This encodes CASRGTSGRPNEQFF. Drawing the rest from reference TRBV5-5 and TRBJ2-1, the complete variable domain is DAGVTQSPTHLIKTRGQQVTLRCSPISGHKSVSWYQQVLGQGPQFIFQYYEKEERGRGNFPDRFSARQFPNYSSELNVNALLLGDSALYLCASRGTSGRPNEQFFGPGTRLTVL.

The chain has TRBV29-1 and TRBJ2-7; 7 nucleotides line up with TRBD1. V lost 1 base and J lost 4; bases outside the gene matches: 7. CDR3 length equals 14 residues. Germline CDR1 and CDR2: SQVTM and ANQGSEA. CDR3 sequence: CSVEVQRGRYEQYF. The CDR3 DNA reads as TGCAGCGTTGAAGTGCAGAGGGGGCGATACGAGCAGTACTTC.

The chain uses TRBV5-1 and TRBJ1-2, with 9 bases fitting TRBD1. V was clipped by 4 bases and J by 2 bases; unmatched bases: 9. Germline V gene sequence: CDR1 SGHRS, CDR2 YFSETQ. The CDR3 totals 16 residues. CDR3 DNA sequence: TGCGCCAGCAGCCCTTTACAGGGGGCCGTCAACTATGGCTACACCTTC. Residues: CASSPLQGAVNYGYTF.

The chain carries TRBV29-1 and TRBJ1-2, with 8 nucleotides matching TRBD1. Per germline, CDR1 SQVTM and CDR2 ANQGSEA. The junction had 4 bases not matched to a gene; V was cut back by 4 bases and J by 3 bases. The CDR3 has 13 amino acids. CDR3 sequence reads: CSVGTGQDYGYTF. CDR3 nucleotides: TGCAGCGTTGGGACAGGGCAGGACTATGGCTACACCTTC.

This clone was seen just once. This chain uses TRBV28 with TRBJ1-2; no clear D. There are 14 residues in the CDR3. With 6 bases removed from V and 5 bases from J, the gap between germline ends came to 16 bases. Germline CDR1 reads MDHEN; CDR2 reads SYDVKM. The CDR3 DNA is TGTGCCAGCAGCGAGGATGGAGATCTGTATGGCTACACCTTC. Amino acids: CASSEDGDLYGYTF.

This chain links TRBV7-9 with TRBJ2-1, with 10 bases aligning to TRBD2. CDR1 and CDR2 from the germline V gene are SEHNR and FQNEAQ (reference sequence). J was trimmed by 10 bases and V by 8 bases; bases with no gene match: 11. CDR3 length equals 14 residues. In nucleotides, the CDR3 is TGTGCCAGCGAGCGGGAGGGCCGGATTGGAGAGCAGTTCTTC. Residues: CASEREGRIGEQFF.

The chain couples TRBV27 to TRBJ1-4; the match to TRBD1 covers 9 bases. Germline V CDR1 and CDR2: MNHEY, SMNVEV (reference sequence). This CDR3 spans 17 amino acids. V lost 0 bases and J lost 5; bases outside the gene matches: 7. CDR3 in DNA: TGTGCCAGCAGTTTATCGCCTTGGGACAGGGCCAATGAAAAACTGTTTTTT. The encoded protein is CASSLSPWDRANEKLFF. Based on the CDR3 plus reference TRBV27 and TRBJ1-4, the full variable domain is EAQVTQNPRYLITVTGKKLTVTCSQNMNHEYMSWYRQDPGLGLRQIYYSMNVEVTDKGDVPEGYKVSRKEKRNFPLILESPSPNQTSLYFCASSLSPWDRANEKLFFGSGTQLSVL.

The V and J genes are TRBV7-9 and TRBJ2-1, with D unclear. Germline CDR1 SEHNR, CDR2 FQNEAQ (reference sequence). This CDR3 contains 12 residues. Trimming shortened V by 4 bases and J by 7 bases, and 8 bases separated the two germline ends. As DNA, the CDR3 is TGTGCCAGCAGCTCCCAGGTTAATGAGCAGTTCTTC. Its protein product is CASSSQVNEQFF.

V is TRBV7-9 and J is TRBJ1-4; maybe TRBD1 (6 bases). The CDR3 extends over 14 amino acids. From germline, CDR1 is SEHNR and CDR2 FQNEAQ (reference sequence). V was cut by 5 bases and J by 3 bases, with 10 bases left in between. The CDR3 sequence: CASSQGFANEKLFF. The CDR3 DNA sequence: TGTGCCAGCAGCCAGGGGTTCGCTAATGAAAAACTGTTTTTT.

This rearrangement joins TRBV7-9 to TRBJ2-1; 15 nucleotides match TRBD2. This CDR3 is 18 amino acids long. The V segment lost 5 bases and the J segment 4 bases; nucleotides outside the gene matches: 9. CDR1 is SEHNR and CDR2 is FQNEAQ in the germline V gene (reference sequence). CDR3 in amino acids: CASSHPGTSGRIYNEQFF. The CDR3 bases are TGTGCCAGCAGCCATCCCGGGACTAGCGGGAGGATATACAATGAGCAGTTCTTC.

The chain links TRBV19 to TRBJ1-1, with TRBD1 matching over 9 bases. CDR3 length equals 14 residues. Germline CDR1 reads LNHDA; CDR2 reads SQIVND (reference sequence). The V and J ends lost 3 bases and 7 bases, in that order; junction bases with no gene match: 6. The CDR3 loop is CASSIRKTGGEAFF. In DNA, the CDR3 is TGTGCCAGTAGTATCCGAAAGACAGGGGGTGAAGCTTTCTTT.